This T cell receptor beta chain was profiled in a study of CD8 T cells in Susac syndrome (dated by TCRdb to about 2019). Study-level background: The study used repertoire sequencing to test whether antigen drove CD8+ T cell activation and differentiation in Susac syndrome. Clonality of the CD8+ T cell repertoire was compared between eleven to twelve healthy donors, roughly 14 Susac syndrome patients and around 15 multiple sclerosis patients. General findings and caveats noted by the study authors: The TCR sequencing and HLA analysis was acknowledged to have included a relatively small number of individuals.

V is reduced by 1 base and J by 2 bases, leaving a spacing of 0 bases between them. Spanning cysteine to phenylalanine, the CDR3 consists of 12 amino acids. The DNA shown is the 36-base CDR3, in frame from base 1. The germline V gene encodes CDR1 SGDLS and CDR2 YYNGEE. Peripheral blood CD8+ and CD4+ T cells from healthy donors, Susac syndrome patients and multiple sclerosis patients were profiled using high-throughput TCR beta sequencing. The multiple sclerosis controls were treatment-naive patients who had stable or active relapsing-remitting disease and met the revised McDonald criteria. Bulk CD8+ and CD4+ T cells were purified by magnetic negative isolation, whereas CD8+ TEMRA cells were enriched by FACS. Blood was collected in EDTA tubes and processed within 24 hours, with PBMCs isolated through density gradient centrifugation. PBMCs destined for TCR sequencing were cryopreserved in liquid nitrogen and later thawed in a 37 °C water bath. The sorted or isolated CD4+, CD8+ and CD8+ TEMRA cells reached a purity of at least 90%.

RNA was extracted with the RNeasy kit and 0.5 to 1 ug was reverse transcribed using random hexamers. The immunoSEQ multiplex PCR assay, which covers 54 Vbeta and 13 Jbeta segments, was used to amplify TCR beta CDR3 regions. PCR amplification bias was corrected using a synthetic template baseline for primer optimization and computational correction. The original pipeline was this. Only productive sequences were kept, with reads annotated to V, D and J genes according to IMGT and analyzed in immunoSEQ Analyzer. Clonality was calculated as one minus the Shannon entropy normalized by log2 of the number of productive unique sequences. Public and private clones were assessed among the 100 most prevalent clones of each patient and control. Clones were defined as Susac-specific if absent from the healthy and MS cohorts, from around 1,000 published viral clones and from other ImmuneACCESS disease sequences. The raw public reads went through TCRdb reprocessing: fastp at Q25, MiXCR clone calling, in-frame beta chains kept. One record per CDR3 amino acid sequence lists the most common genes and DNA. TCRdb's processing, not the study's, gives the V and J calls here. The sample table holds under 55,000 distinct CDR3 sequences, of which 93% were seen once. The ten largest clones add up to 0.4% to 0.65% of the sample.

As concerns this clonotype: The clone's antigen remains unknown. The sample holds no much larger clone one base away, and base qualities are not on file.

The chain employs TRBV9 and TRBJ2-2; the D gene is not confidently resolved. The clonotype comes from a human donor with multiple sclerosis. What was sequenced was CD8+ T cells from PBMCs. The CDR3 sequence is CASSVNTGELFF. The DNA is TGTGCCAGCAGCGTAAACACCGGGGAGCTGTTTTTT.